This T cell receptor (beta chain) was identified during a study of T cells in Graves' hyperthyroidism and ophthalmopathy. Amplification targeted TCR beta CDR3 regions from RNA transcripts. With the HTBI primer set, the TCR CDR3 went through a first round of RT-PCR. TCRdb fed the multiplex PCR reads into MiXCR, producing one record per CDR3 protein. The sample records around 560,000 distinct CDR3 sequences, approximately 16% being singletons. Findings of the study overall: Ophthalmopathy, which appeared later, was predicted by the model a median about 5.9 months before onset. Ophthalmopathy stood apart from stable hyperthyroidism in a 13 V-J model.

The CDR3 has 15 residues. The J segment lost 3 bases and the V segment lost 1 base, leaving 3 bases of the junction unmatched. CDR1 and CDR2 (germline): MNHEY, SMNVEV (reference sequence). There are a few counts of this clonotype. Its antigen remains unknown. Those patients with uncontrolled infection, other autoimmune disease, pregnancy or lactation were excluded. Fresh peripheral blood, roughly 10 ml of it, supplied the PBMCs. The chain carries TRBV27 and TRBJ2-5; 9 bases agree with TRBD1. Sequenced sample: blood. The receptor's source is a woman aged 18-35 years with Graves' hyperthyroidism. CDR3 residues: CASSLWGQGKETQYF. The CDR3 DNA reads as TGTGCCAGCAGTTTATGGGGACAGGGCAAAGAGACCCAGTACTTC.